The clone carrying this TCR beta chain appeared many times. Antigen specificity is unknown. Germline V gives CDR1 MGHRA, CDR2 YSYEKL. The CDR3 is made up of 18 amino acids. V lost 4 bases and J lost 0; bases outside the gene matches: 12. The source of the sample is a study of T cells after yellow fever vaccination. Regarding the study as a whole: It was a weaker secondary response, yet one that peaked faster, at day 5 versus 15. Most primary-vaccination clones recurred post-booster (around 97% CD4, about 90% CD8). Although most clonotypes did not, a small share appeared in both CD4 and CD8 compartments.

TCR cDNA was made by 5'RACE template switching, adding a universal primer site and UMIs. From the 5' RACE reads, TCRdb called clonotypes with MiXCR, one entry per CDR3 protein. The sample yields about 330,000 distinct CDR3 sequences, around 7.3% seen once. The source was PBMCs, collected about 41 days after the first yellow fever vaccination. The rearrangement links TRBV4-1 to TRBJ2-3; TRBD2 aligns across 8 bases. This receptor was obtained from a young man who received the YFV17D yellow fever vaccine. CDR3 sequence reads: CASSRTLLAATSTDTQYF. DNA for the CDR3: TGCGCCAGCAGCCGGACCTTACTAGCGGCAACTAGCACAGATACGCAGTATTTT.